This T cell receptor beta chain was found in a study of cytomegalovirus exposure and HLA in healthy donors. Every donor was a healthy person donating bone marrow. The CDR3 is made up of 18 amino acids. CDR1 and CDR2 from the germline V gene are SGHVS and FQNEAQ. Trimming removed 4 bases from V and 8 bases from J; junction bases left unmatched: 14. Of note for this clone: The antigen is not known.

The study, taken as a whole, reports: Reportedly, HLA-A and HLA-B alleles of most subjects were accurately predicted from TCR beta.

It was with 60 Vbeta and 13 Jbeta primers that the PCR ran. This table comes from immunoSEQ multiplex PCR, and its TCRdb copy is limited to in-frame clones, with some not included. The sample includes roughly 23,000 clones, about 77% seen only once; the top ten take roughly 6.8%. The gene calls are TRBV7-8 and TRBJ2-1; TRBD2 matches 13 bases. Input material: PBMCs. This TCR came from a man aged 60 to 75 in good health and CMV-seronegative. This CDR3 reads CASSSLGLAGIGGHEQFF. The CDR3 DNA follows: TGTGCCAGCAGCTCATTGGGACTAGCGGGAATTGGGGGCCATGAGCAGTTCTTC.